A selection of T cell receptor beta chains follows, all from one sample in a study of blood T cell repertoires in COVID-19. Data came from immunoSEQ multiplex PCR; TCRdb stores just in-frame clones and leaves some out. The sample has over 150,000 clones; roughly 80% are singletons. The sequenced sample consisted of peripheral blood. The receptors stem from a woman in her forties or fifties with acute or convalescent COVID-19. Each CDR3 is given with its conserved first and last residue. The D gene is left open where the match is weak. Expanded clones are given a class, and other clones once, few, many or no size at all.

abundance,v_gene,len,j_gene,d_gene,CDR3nt,CDR3aa
once,TRBV7-8,16,TRBJ2-1,.,TGTGCCAGCAGCTTAGCAGGCGGGTATTCCTACAATGAGCAGTTCTTC,CASSLAGGYSYNEQFF
.,TRBV5-6,13,TRBJ1-1,.,TGTGCCAGCAGCTTATCAGGGCCGGCAGAAGCTTTCTTT,CASSLSGPAEAFF
.,TRBV28,14,TRBJ1-6,TRBD1,TGTGCCAGCATTCAGGGACAGGGGAATTCACCCCTCCACTTT,CASIQGQGNSPLHF
once,TRBV4-1,16,TRBJ2-7,.,TGCGCCAGCAGCCAAGGGGACTCCGAGAGAACCTACGAGCAGTACTTC,CASSQGDSERTYEQYF
few,TRBV28,15,TRBJ1-3,.,TGTGCCAGCAGTTTACCCCCAGGCTCTGGAAACACCATATATTTT,CASSLPPGSGNTIYF
.,TRBV5-1,16,TRBJ2-3,.,TGCGCCAGCAGCCACGGAGGTCGTCAGGTGGGTGGTACGCAGTATTTT,CASSHGGRQVGGTQYF
.,TRBV6-6,16,TRBJ1-2,.,TGTGCCAGCAATCGCCCGAGGGGGGGCGGCAACTATGGCTACACCTTC,CASNRPRGGGNYGYTF
.,TRBV5-1,15,TRBJ1-4,TRBD1,TGCGCCAGCAGCTTAGGGACAGGGGAGGAAGGAAAACTGTTTTTT,CASSLGTGEEGKLFF
.,TRBV28,15,TRBJ1-5,.,TGTGCCAGCAGACTACCACAGGGCCGAGGTCAGCCCCAGCATTTT,CASRLPQGRGQPQHF
.,TRBV6-5,15,TRBJ1-1,TRBD1,TGTGCCAGCAGTTACCTAGGGACAGGGAACACTGAAGCTTTCTTT,CASSYLGTGNTEAFF
.,TRBV6-2/TRBV6-3,13,TRBJ2-3,.,TGTGCCAGCAGCCTCGGGGTTGCAGATACGCAGTATTTT,CASSLGVADTQYF
.,TRBV5-1,15,TRBJ2-3,.,TGCGCCAGCAGCTTGAATGCTAGGGGGGGAGATACGCAGTATTTT,CASSLNARGGDTQYF
.,TRBV6-5,13,TRBJ1-3,.,TGTGCCAGCGATCCGTCAGGCGGAAACACCATATATTTT,CASDPSGGNTIYF
.,TRBV5-1,15,TRBJ2-2,.,TGCGCCAGCAACGCGGTGGGGGGGAACACCGGGGAGCTGTTTTTT,CASNAVGGNTGELFF
.,TRBV13,14,TRBJ2-1,TRBD2,TGTGCCAGCACCCCGTGGCTAGCGGGAGGGGAGCAGTTCTTC,CASTPWLAGGEQFF
.,TRBV24-1,18,TRBJ2-2,TRBD2,TGTGCCACCAGTGATTTTATCCAGGCTAGCGGGAGGACCGGGGAGCTGTTTTTT,CATSDFIQASGRTGELFF
few,TRBV6-5,14,TRBJ1-3,.,TGTGCCAGCAGGCTAGGGGGCTCTGGAAACACCATATATTTT,CASRLGGSGNTIYF
.,TRBV30,15,TRBJ1-6,.,TGTGCCTGGACCCCTACCGAAGGGGGAAATTCACCCCTCCACTTT,CAWTPTEGGNSPLHF
once,TRBV7-2,15,TRBJ2-3,.,TGTGCCAGCAGCTTAGGCAGGGTTAGCACAGATACGCAGTATTTT,CASSLGRVSTDTQYF
.,TRBV6-5,15,TRBJ1-1,TRBD1,TGTGCCAGCAGGCCACTGGACAGGAATGAAGCTGAAGCTTTCTTT,CASRPLDRNEAEAFF
.,TRBV5-5,16,TRBJ1-3,.,TGTGCCAGCAGCCCTGTCGGGGGGACCTTTGGAAACACCATATATTTT,CASSPVGGTFGNTIYF
.,TRBV6-6,11,TRBJ2-3,.,TGTGCCAGCACTAGCCAAGATACGCAGTATTTT,CASTSQDTQYF
.,TRBV9,14,TRBJ1-2,.,TGTGCCAGCAGCGTAGCTGGGACACAGGTTGGCTACACCTTC,CASSVAGTQVGYTF
.,TRBV19,15,TRBJ1-2,TRBD1,TGTGCCAGTACCTCAGTCGGGGGACAGGGCTCTGGCTACACCTTC,CASTSVGGQGSGYTF
few,TRBV30,13,TRBJ1-3,.,TGTGCCTGGAGTGGACTGGCGGGAAACACCATATATTTT,CAWSGLAGNTIYF
.,TRBV6-5,15,TRBJ1-1,.,TGTGCCAGCAGTCACCGACCCACTATGAACACTGAAGCTTTCTTT,CASSHRPTMNTEAFF
once,TRBV19,14,TRBJ2-7,.,TGTGCCAGTAAGGAGAGGGCCGGCTCCTACGAGCAGTACTTC,CASKERAGSYEQYF
.,TRBV19,16,TRBJ1-3,.,TGTGCCAGTATCCGCCGGGGGGACCTCTCTGGAAACACCATATATTTT,CASIRRGDLSGNTIYF
.,TRBV7-2,12,TRBJ1-2,TRBD1,TGTGCCAGCAGCTTGGACAGGGCTGGCTACACCTTC,CASSLDRAGYTF
.,TRBV7-9,12,TRBJ2-7,TRBD1,TGTGCCAGCAGCTTAGCCTTACAGGGGTTTAGCTTC,CASSLALQGFSF
.,TRBV19,12,TRBJ2-7,.,TGTGCCAGTAGCGCAGTTTCCTACGAGCAGTACTTC,CASSAVSYEQYF
.,TRBV19,15,TRBJ2-1,.,TGTGCCAGTAGTATCCCCTTAACAGGGCGCAATGAGCAGTTCTTC,CASSIPLTGRNEQFF
.,TRBV27,16,TRBJ2-3,TRBD1,TGTGCCAGCAGTAGTACGGCAGGGGGCAGGTCAGATACGCAGTATTTT,CASSSTAGGRSDTQYF
few,TRBV4-1,14,TRBJ2-7,.,TGCGCCAGCAGCTCTAGAGGGGGGGGCTACGAGCAGTACTTC,CASSSRGGGYEQYF
.,TRBV3-1/TRBV3-2,14,TRBJ2-2,TRBD1,TGTGCCAGCGAGGGAACAGGGGGCTTCGGGGAGCTGTTTTTT,CASEGTGGFGELFF
few,TRBV5-1,17,TRBJ1-1,.,TGCGCCAGCAGCTTGTTCTTACAGGGTGGCCAGGACACTGAAGCTTTCTTT,CASSLFLQGGQDTEAFF
.,TRBV11-2,16,TRBJ2-6,.,TGTGCCAGCAGCCTAGAGAGGGGGACTGGGGCCAACGTCCTGACTTTC,CASSLERGTGANVLTF
.,TRBV3-1/TRBV3-2,15,TRBJ2-3,TRBD2,TGTGCCAGCAGCCAAAGTGCGGGAGCACCCCATCCGCAGTATTTT,CASSQSAGAPHPQYF
.,TRBV2,17,TRBJ1-1,TRBD1,TGTGCCAGCAGTGGATACAACAGGGGAAATGTGAACACTGAAGCTTTCTTT,CASSGYNRGNVNTEAFF
.,TRBV7-2,16,TRBJ2-3,.,TGTGCCAGCAGCTTAGGCGGCCCCCTCAGCACAGATACGCAGTATTTT,CASSLGGPLSTDTQYF
once,TRBV27,15,TRBJ1-3,TRBD1,TGTGCCAGCGCGACAGGGGACCTCCCTGGAAACACCATATATTTT,CASATGDLPGNTIYF
.,TRBV7-8,16,TRBJ2-3,TRBD2,TGTGCCAGCAGCCCCCGGACGGCGGGACTAGCAGATACGCAGTATTTT,CASSPRTAGLADTQYF
.,TRBV30,14,TRBJ2-7,TRBD1,TGTGCCTGGAGTCGAGGGCAGGGGGCTTGGGAGCAGTACTTC,CAWSRGQGAWEQYF
once,TRBV19,14,TRBJ2-3,TRBD2,TGTGCCAGTAGTGGACTAGCGGGGGCAGATACGCAGTATTTT,CASSGLAGADTQYF
once,TRBV2,14,TRBJ1-2,.,TGTGCCAGCAGTGTGGGGGCTTCGGAGTATGGCTACACCTTC,CASSVGASEYGYTF
once,TRBV6-6,16,TRBJ2-5,.,TGTGCCAGCAGCACCGAACACGGGACTGCACAAGAGACCCAGTACTTC,CASSTEHGTAQETQYF
.,TRBV18,13,TRBJ1-1,.,TGTGCCAGCTCACAGGGGGTGAACACTGAAGCTTTCTTT,CASSQGVNTEAFF
.,TRBV5-5,16,TRBJ2-3,TRBD2,TGTGCCAGCAGCCTCGTGGAGCTAGCGGGAGCAGATACACAGTATTTT,CASSLVELAGADTQYF
.,TRBV12-3/TRBV12-4,12,TRBJ2-1,.,TGTGCCAGCACCTCCAGTCACAATGAGCAGTTCTTC,CASTSSHNEQFF
.,TRBV6-5,15,TRBJ2-2,.,TGTGCCAGCAGTCGAATGGAGGCGGGAACCGGGGAGCTGTTTTTT,CASSRMEAGTGELFF
.,TRBV28,16,TRBJ1-1,TRBD1,TGTGCCAGCAGTTTAGGGACAGCAATCATGAACACTGAAGCTTTCTTT,CASSLGTAIMNTEAFF
.,TRBV28,17,TRBJ1-2,TRBD1,TGTGCCAGCAGTTCTTCTCCCGGGACAGGGGAAGGCTATGGCTACACCTTC,CASSSSPGTGEGYGYTF
.,TRBV29-1,14,TRBJ1-1,.,TGCAGCGTTGAAGGCGGCAAGGCTAACACTGAAGCTTTCTTT,CSVEGGKANTEAFF
many,TRBV10-3,13,TRBJ1-1,TRBD1,TGTGCCATCAATGAGGGGGCGCAAACTGAAGCTTTCTTT,CAINEGAQTEAFF
.,TRBV5-5,14,TRBJ2-5,TRBD1,TGTGCCAGCAACTATGGACAGGGCTTCGAGACCCAGTACTTC,CASNYGQGFETQYF
.,TRBV5-1,13,TRBJ1-2,.,TGCGCCAGCAGCTCGACACCGAACTATGGCTACACCTTC,CASSSTPNYGYTF
.,TRBV15,16,TRBJ1-5,TRBD1,TGTGCCACCAGCAGAGAACCTCAGGGGGGTTATCAGCCCCAGCATTTT,CATSREPQGGYQPQHF
.,TRBV6-6,15,TRBJ1-2,TRBD1,TGTGCCAGCAGTTACTCGATGACAGGGTACTATGGCTACACCTTC,CASSYSMTGYYGYTF
.,TRBV11-2,14,TRBJ2-2,.,TGTGCCAGCAGCCCCGGGACTCCCCCCGGGGAGCTGTTTTTT,CASSPGTPPGELFF